This TCR beta chain was recorded in a study of cytomegalovirus exposure and HLA in healthy donors. On the study more broadly: In an early release, HLA-typed donors contributed 77 million or so unique TCR sequences. Study results and limitations: A likely sequencing artifact accounted for one observed cluster of highly shared sequence variants.

Germline V CDR1 and CDR2: ENHRY, SYGVKD. The CDR3 has 15 residues. V lost 2 bases and J lost 5; bases outside the gene matches: 6. 60 Vbeta and 13 Jbeta primers were used in PCR. Generated by immunoSEQ multiplex PCR, the TCRdb table keeps only in-frame clones and is missing some. In the table there are about 150,000 clones, roughly three quarters of which are singletons. Worth noting for this clone: Its antigen is currently unknown.

This receptor was identified in a woman aged 45-60 years in good health and CMV-seropositive. This chain uses TRBV10-3 with TRBJ2-5; 9 nucleotides agree with TRBD2. The sample comprised PBMCs. The CDR3 region has the DNA TGTGCCATCAGTGAGCGAGCGGGAGGAGGTGAGACCCAGTACTTC. It yields the protein CAISERAGGGETQYF.